The 16 T cell receptor beta chains below all came from one sample that was sequenced in a study of brain T cells in children with intractable seizures. Assay used: immunoSEQ multiplex PCR; TCRdb lists only in-frame clones, some missing. The table lists 88,000 or so clones, about 90% of them singletons. This specimen was peripheral blood, taken at surgery. Source of these receptors: a girl aged 2-10 years with Rasmussen encephalitis and intractable seizures.

The rearrangement links TRBV7-3 to TRBJ1-1; D gene uncertain. Germline V CDR1 and CDR2: SGHTA, FQGTGA. V lost 2 bases and J 1 base, leaving 8 bases between the germline ends. This CDR3 is 14 amino acids long. CDR3 loop: CASSLEAGNTEAFF. DNA of the CDR3: TGTGCCAGCAGCTTAGAAGCAGGGAACACTGAAGCTTTCTTT.

There are a few counts of this clone. The V and J genes are TRBV7-3 and TRBJ1-2, with TRBD1 identical over 9 bases. The ends lost 6 bases at V and 8 bases at J; junction bases unmatched: 4. The CDR3 is 12 residues long. Per the germline V gene, CDR1 is SGHTA and CDR2 is FQGTGA. CDR3 sequence reads: CASRQGARGYTF. CDR3 DNA sequence: TGTGCCAGCAGACAGGGGGCCCGGGGCTACACCTTC.

The chain combines TRBV28 with TRBJ2-4, with D uncertain. Germline V gives CDR1 MDHEN, CDR2 SYDVKM. This CDR3 comprises 13 residues. Trimming left V 2 bases short and J 7 bases short, with 9 bases between. CDR3 in DNA: TGTGCCAGCAGTTTACTCGATATTAACATTCAGTACTTC. Residues: CASSLLDINIQYF.

V and J are TRBV11-3 and TRBJ2-5; the D gene is possibly TRBD2 (6 bases). V was cut by 5 bases and J by 2 bases, with 9 bases left in between. Germline assignment: CDR1 SGHNT and CDR2 YENEEA. CDR3 size: 13 residues. This chain's CDR3 is CASSPGLQETQYF. CDR3 DNA: TGTGCCAGCAGCCCGGGACTTCAAGAGACCCAGTACTTC.

The V call is TRBV5-6, the J call TRBJ2-1, with 9 bases that match TRBD2. This CDR3 spans 16 amino acids. The V and J ends lost 2 bases and 7 bases, in that order; junction bases with no gene match: 10. In germline, CDR1 is SGHDT, CDR2 YYEEEE. The CDR3, as DNA: TGTGCCAGCAGCTTAGGCGGGGGGGTGGATAGGAATGAGCAGTTCTTC. This codes for CASSLGGGVDRNEQFF.

The chain combines TRBV2 with TRBJ2-1, with 7 bases aligning to TRBD2. This CDR3 spans 13 amino acids. The trim removed 6 bases at V and 4 bases at J, leaving 3 bases unmatched. Germline CDR1 reads SNHLY; CDR2 reads FYNNEI. CDR3 sequence: CASSTSEYNEQFF. As DNA, the CDR3 is TGTGCCAGCAGCACTAGCGAGTACAATGAGCAGTTCTTC.

The chain employs TRBV11-3 and TRBJ2-5; D is ambiguous. From germline, CDR1 is SGHNT and CDR2 YENEEA. V lost 1 base to trimming and J lost 5 bases, with 11 bases between them. The CDR3 consists of 14 residues. CDR3 residues: CASSLAPPGETQYF. In nucleotides, the CDR3 is TGTGCCAGCAGCTTAGCCCCACCCGGGGAGACCCAGTACTTC.

The chain joins TRBV7-8 to TRBJ2-7, with TRBD2 matching 7 bases. The CDR3 totals 11 residues. From germline, CDR1 is SGHVS and CDR2 FQNEAQ. J lost 6 bases, V lost 8 bases, and 4 bases had no gene match. The CDR3 region is CASGPGGEQYF. CDR3 bases: TGTGCCAGCGGACCGGGAGGCGAGCAGTACTTC.

This rearrangement joins TRBV29-1 to TRBJ2-3, with a possible D match to TRBD1 (6 bases). Per germline, CDR1 SQVTM and CDR2 ANQGSEA. The CDR3 contains 13 residues. V was shortened by 6 bases and J by 2 bases, with 12 bases between the two germline ends. Written as DNA, the CDR3 is TGCAGCGTAAAACGACAGGTCACAGATACGCAGTATTTT. Protein sequence: CSVKRQVTDTQYF.

The chain has TRBV30 and TRBJ2-1, with no clear D. Germline-derived CDR1 and CDR2 are GTSNPN and SVGIG (reference sequence). V lost 5 bases and J 5 bases, leaving 4 bases between the germline ends. The CDR3 is made up of 10 amino acids. CDR3 sequence reads: CAWGDNEQFF. The CDR3, as DNA: TGTGCCTGGGGGGACAATGAGCAGTTCTTC.

V is TRBV29-1 and J is TRBJ2-1; D call uncertain. This CDR3 is built from 15 residues. Germline V lookup: CDR1 SQVTM, CDR2 ANQGSEA. V was pared by 5 bases and J by 0 bases, with 14 bases between. This CDR3 reads CSVTPQPNSYNEQFF. CDR3 in DNA: TGCAGCGTTACCCCACAGCCGAACTCCTACAATGAGCAGTTCTTC.

The V gene is TRBV6-1, the J gene TRBJ2-2, with D hard to call. The CDR3 loop spans 11 amino acids. Germline loops: CDR1 MNHNS, CDR2 SASEGT. V lost 8 bases, J lost 5 bases, and 6 bases lay in between. DNA for the CDR3: TGTGCCAGCGACGGTACCGGGGAGCTGTTTTTT. It codes for CASDGTGELFF.

V gene TRBV13 combines with J gene TRBJ1-1, with TRBD1 as a possible D gene (5 bases). The length of the CDR3 is 12 residues. CDR1 is PRHDT, CDR2 FYEKMQ, per germline (reference sequence). Trimming left V 5 bases short and J 8 bases short, with 12 bases between. CDR3 nucleotide sequence: TGTGCCAGCAGCCCTAGGACACCCGAAGCTTTCTTT. Protein: CASSPRTPEAFF.

This sequence joins TRBV6-5 and TRBJ1-5; D is undetermined. Germline-derived CDR1 and CDR2 are MNHEY and SVGAGI. The CDR3 extends over 12 amino acids. Trimming pared 6 bases from V and 3 bases from J, leaving 6 bases between. CDR3 nucleotide sequence: TGTGCCAGCAGGACTTTCAATCAGCCCCAGCATTTT. Its protein is CASRTFNQPQHF.

The chain carries TRBV11-2 and TRBJ1-2, with D maybe TRBD1 (6 bases). The CDR3 loop spans 12 amino acids. The germline CDR1 and CDR2 sequences are SGHAT and FQNNGV. V lost 5 bases to trimming and J lost 5 bases, with 9 bases between them. CDR3 in amino acids: CASSPQGYGYTF. In nucleotides, the CDR3 is TGTGCCAGCAGCCCACAGGGTTATGGCTACACCTTC.

This chain uses TRBV13 with TRBJ1-2, with TRBD1 as a possible D gene (5 bases). The germline V and J ends were trimmed by 5 bases and 4 bases, with 11 bases remaining between them. Germline V gives CDR1 PRHDT, CDR2 FYEKMQ (reference sequence). The CDR3 runs 13 residues. CDR3 sequence reads: CASSQGDFYGYTF. The CDR3 DNA follows: TGTGCCAGCAGCCAGGGTGATTTCTATGGCTACACCTTC.